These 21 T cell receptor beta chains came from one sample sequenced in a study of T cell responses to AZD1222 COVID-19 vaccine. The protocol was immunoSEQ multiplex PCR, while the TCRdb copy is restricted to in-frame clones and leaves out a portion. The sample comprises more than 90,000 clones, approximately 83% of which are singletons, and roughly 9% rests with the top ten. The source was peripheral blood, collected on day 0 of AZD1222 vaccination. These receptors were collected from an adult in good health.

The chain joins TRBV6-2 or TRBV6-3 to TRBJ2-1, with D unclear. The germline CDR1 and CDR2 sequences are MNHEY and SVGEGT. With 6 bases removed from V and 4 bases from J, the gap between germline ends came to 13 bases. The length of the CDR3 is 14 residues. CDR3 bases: TGTGCCAGCAGCAACAACCCAGCTTACAATGAGCAGTTCTTC. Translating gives CASSNNPAYNEQFF.

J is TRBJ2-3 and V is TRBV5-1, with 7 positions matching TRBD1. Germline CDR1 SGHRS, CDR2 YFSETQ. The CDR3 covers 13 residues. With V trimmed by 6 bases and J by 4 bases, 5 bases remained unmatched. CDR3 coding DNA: TGCGCCAGCACCACTGGGACAGCAGATACGCAGTATTTT. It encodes CASTTGTADTQYF.

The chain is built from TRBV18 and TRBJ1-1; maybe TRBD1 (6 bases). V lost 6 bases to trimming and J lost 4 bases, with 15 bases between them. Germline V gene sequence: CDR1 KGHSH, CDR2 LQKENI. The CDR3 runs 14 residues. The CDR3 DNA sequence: TGTGCCAGCTCGCCGACAGGAGTGGGCACTGAAGCTTTCTTT. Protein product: CASSPTGVGTEAFF.

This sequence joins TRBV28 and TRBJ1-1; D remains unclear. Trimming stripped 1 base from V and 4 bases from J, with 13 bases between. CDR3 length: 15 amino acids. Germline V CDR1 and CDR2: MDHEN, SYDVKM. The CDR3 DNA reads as TGTGCCAGCAGTTTATCGGTAGGGATGGCCACTGAAGCTTTCTTT. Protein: CASSLSVGMATEAFF.

CDR3 sequence (DNA): TGTGCCAGCAGCTTGGGACAGGGTGGATCACCCCTCCACTTT. Its protein product is CASSLGQGGSPLHF. The V call is TRBV7-9, the J call TRBJ1-6; 9 bases align to TRBD1. Germline lookup yields CDR1 SEHNR and CDR2 FQNEAQ (reference sequence). The CDR3 consists of 14 residues. V was pared by 3 bases and J by 10 bases, with 4 bases of the junction left unmatched.

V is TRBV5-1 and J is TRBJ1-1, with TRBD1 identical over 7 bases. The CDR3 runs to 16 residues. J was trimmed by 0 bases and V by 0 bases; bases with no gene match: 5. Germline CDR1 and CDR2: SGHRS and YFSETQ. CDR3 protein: CASSLALGTVNTEAFF. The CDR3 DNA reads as TGCGCCAGCAGCTTGGCGTTAGGGACAGTGAACACTGAAGCTTTCTTT.

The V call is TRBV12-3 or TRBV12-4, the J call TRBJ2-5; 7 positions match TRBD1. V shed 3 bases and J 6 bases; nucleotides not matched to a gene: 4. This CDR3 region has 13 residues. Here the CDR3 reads CASSLRQGQTQYF. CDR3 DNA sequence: TGTGCCAGCAGTTTGAGACAGGGACAGACCCAGTACTTC.

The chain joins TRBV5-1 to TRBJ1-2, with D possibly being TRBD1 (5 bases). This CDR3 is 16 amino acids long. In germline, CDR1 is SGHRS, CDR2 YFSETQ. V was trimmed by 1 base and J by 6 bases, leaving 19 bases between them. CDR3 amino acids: CASSLSFQGAENGYTF. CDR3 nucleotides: TGCGCCAGCAGCTTGTCGTTTCAGGGAGCAGAAAATGGCTACACCTTC.

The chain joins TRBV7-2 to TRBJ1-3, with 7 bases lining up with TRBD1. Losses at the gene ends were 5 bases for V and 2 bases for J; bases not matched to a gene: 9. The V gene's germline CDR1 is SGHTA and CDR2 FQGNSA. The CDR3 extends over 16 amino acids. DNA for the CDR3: TGTGCCAGCAGCCCAGGAGCAGGGGGAACTGGAAACACCATATATTTT. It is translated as CASSPGAGGTGNTIYF.

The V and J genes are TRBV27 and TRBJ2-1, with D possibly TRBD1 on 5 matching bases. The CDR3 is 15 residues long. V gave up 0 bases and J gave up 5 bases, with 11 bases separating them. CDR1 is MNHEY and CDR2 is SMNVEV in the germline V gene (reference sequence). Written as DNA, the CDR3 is TGTGCCAGCAGTTTATCTGGAGACAGTAACAATGAGCAGTTCTTC. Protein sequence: CASSLSGDSNNEQFF.

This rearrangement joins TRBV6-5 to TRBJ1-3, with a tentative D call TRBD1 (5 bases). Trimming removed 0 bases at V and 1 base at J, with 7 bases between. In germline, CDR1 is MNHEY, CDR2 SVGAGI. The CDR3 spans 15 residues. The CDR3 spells CASSYSPGSGNTIYF. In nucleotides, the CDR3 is TGTGCCAGCAGTTACTCTCCAGGGTCTGGAAACACCATATATTTT.

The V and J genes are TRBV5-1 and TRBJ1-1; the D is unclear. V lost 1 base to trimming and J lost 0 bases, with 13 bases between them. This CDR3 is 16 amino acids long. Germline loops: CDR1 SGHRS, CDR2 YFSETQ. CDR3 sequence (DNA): TGCGCCAGCAGCTTGTCTGGTGGAAGTTTGAACACTGAAGCTTTCTTT. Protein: CASSLSGGSLNTEAFF.

The CDR3 DNA follows: TGTGCCAGCTCACCAGGGCCTCAGCCCCAGCATTTT. It is translated as CASSPGPQPQHF. The J gene is TRBJ1-5, the V gene TRBV18; no clear D gene. The ends were cut back, 2 bases at V and 6 bases at J, with 5 bases in the middle. Germline V lookup: CDR1 KGHSH, CDR2 LQKENI. This CDR3 spans 12 amino acids.

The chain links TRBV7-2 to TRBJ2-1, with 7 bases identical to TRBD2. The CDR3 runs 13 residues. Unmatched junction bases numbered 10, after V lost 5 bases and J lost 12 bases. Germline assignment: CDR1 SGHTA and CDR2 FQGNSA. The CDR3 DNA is TGTGCCAGCAGCCCGACTAGAGGGGAGGGGCAGTTCTTC. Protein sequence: CASSPTRGEGQFF.

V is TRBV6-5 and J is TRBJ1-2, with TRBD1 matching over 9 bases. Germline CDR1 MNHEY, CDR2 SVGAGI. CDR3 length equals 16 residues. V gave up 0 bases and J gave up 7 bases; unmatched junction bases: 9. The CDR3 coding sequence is TGTGCCAGCAGTTACTCGTTTTACGACAGGGGGGCTGGCTACACCTTC. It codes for CASSYSFYDRGAGYTF.

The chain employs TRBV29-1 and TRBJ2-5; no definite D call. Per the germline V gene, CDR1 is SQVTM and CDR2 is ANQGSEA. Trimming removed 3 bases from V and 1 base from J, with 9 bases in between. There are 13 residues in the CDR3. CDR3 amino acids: CSVDGQFQETQYF. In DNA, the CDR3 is TGCAGCGTTGATGGGCAGTTCCAAGAGACCCAGTACTTC.

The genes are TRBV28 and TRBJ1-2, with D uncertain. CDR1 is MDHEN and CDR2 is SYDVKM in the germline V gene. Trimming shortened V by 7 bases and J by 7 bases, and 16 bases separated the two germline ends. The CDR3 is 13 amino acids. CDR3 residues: CASNTLGKGGYTF. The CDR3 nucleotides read TGTGCCAGCAACACGCTGGGGAAAGGTGGCTACACCTTC.

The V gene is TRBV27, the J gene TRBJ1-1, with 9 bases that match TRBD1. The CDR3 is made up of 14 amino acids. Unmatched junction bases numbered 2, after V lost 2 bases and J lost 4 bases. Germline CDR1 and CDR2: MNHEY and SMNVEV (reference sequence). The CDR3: CASSLGTGFTEAFF. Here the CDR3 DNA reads TGTGCCAGCAGTTTAGGGACAGGGTTCACTGAAGCTTTCTTT.

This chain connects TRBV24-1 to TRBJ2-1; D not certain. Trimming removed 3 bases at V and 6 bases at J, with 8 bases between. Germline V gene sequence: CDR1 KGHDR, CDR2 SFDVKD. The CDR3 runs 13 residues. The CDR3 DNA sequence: TGTGCCACCAGTGATCCCCCCCTCAATGAGCAGTTCTTC. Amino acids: CATSDPPLNEQFF.

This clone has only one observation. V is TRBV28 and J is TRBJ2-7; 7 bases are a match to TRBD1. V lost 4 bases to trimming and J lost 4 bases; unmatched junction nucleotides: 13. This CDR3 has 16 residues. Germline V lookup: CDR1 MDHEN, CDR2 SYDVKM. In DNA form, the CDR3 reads TGTGCCAGCAGTTCAACCGGGGACAGTACGGGATACGAGCAGTACTTC. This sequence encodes CASSSTGDSTGYEQYF.

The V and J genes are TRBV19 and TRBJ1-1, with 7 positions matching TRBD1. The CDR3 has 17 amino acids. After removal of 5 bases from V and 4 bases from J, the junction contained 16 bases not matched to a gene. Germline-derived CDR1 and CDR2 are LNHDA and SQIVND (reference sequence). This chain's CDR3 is CASSPYPDRRIATEAFF. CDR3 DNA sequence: TGTGCCAGTAGTCCCTACCCGGACAGGCGCATTGCCACTGAAGCTTTCTTT.